This T cell receptor (beta chain) was profiled in a study of human T cells and chemical hapten exposure. Study context: TCR yields per sample varied, mainly owing to small pooled library volume differences.

This clonotype was seen a few times. Trimming shortened V by 0 bases and J by 0 bases, and 7 bases separated the two germline ends. The germline gives CDR1 SGHRS, CDR2 YFSETQ. The CDR3 spans 15 residues. Per the original methods: The number of TCRs in each sample had a median of approximately 99,000 and spanned roughly 23,224 to 700,000. MiXCR, run by TCRdb on the RACE reads, gives a single entry per CDR3 protein. These V and J calls are TCRdb output, not the study's own analysis. The sample carries about 120,000 distinct CDR3 sequences, approximately 15% recorded once. Documented time point: pre-sensitization, week 0. Treatment given: therapeutic diphenylcyclopropenone sensitization with weekly scalp DPC. Only after blood had been drawn was each patch test applied. Those who donated were patients with alopecia, 18 to 70 years of age, and suitable for DPC.

The V and J genes are TRBV5-1 and TRBJ2-4; no firm D call. The source is a woman younger than 30 with alopecia areata. Some clones in this sample may be carry-over from other donors' samples. Sequencing was performed on whole blood, taken in connection with sensitization to the hapten diphenylcyclopropenone (DPC). The CDR3 nucleotides read TGCGCCAGCAGCTTGGGGAAATTAGCCAAAAACATTCAGTACTTC. As protein: CASSLGKLAKNIQYF.